Listed below are T cell receptor beta chains from one sample, sequenced in a study of early T cells in non-severe SARS-CoV-2 infection. TCRdb used MiXCR to reprocess the 5' RACE reads, holding one entry per CDR3 protein. The sample has 76,000 or so distinct CDR3 sequences; over 9% are singletons. The sequenced material came from whole blood. These TCRs come from an adult who was a healthcare worker with PCR-confirmed SARS-CoV-2 infection or an uninfected control (not recorded which). CDR3s include the opening cysteine and the closing phenylalanine or tryptophan. Fields, in order: D gene, J gene, clone size, V gene, CDR3 DNA, CDR3 protein. A D gene is named only where the DNA matches it firmly. For some rows the clone size is stated as once, few or many, or as a class when expanded; others skip it.

D: TRBD1
J: TRBJ2-5
size: many
V: TRBV20-1
DNA: TGCAGTGCTAGTAGGGACAGCCGATACGATGAGACCCAGTACTTC
CDR3: CSASRDSRYDETQYF

D: .
J: TRBJ1-5
size: many
V: TRBV30
DNA: TGTGCCTGGACGGACGGTCGCAATCAGCCCCAGCATTTT
CDR3: CAWTDGRNQPQHF

D: TRBD1
J: TRBJ1-1
size: .
V: TRBV11-2
DNA: TGTGCCAGCAGTTGGGAGGGGACAGGGGGGCCCACTGAAGCTTTCTTT
CDR3: CASSWEGTGGPTEAFF

D: .
J: TRBJ2-1
size: few
V: TRBV5-1
DNA: TGCGCCAGCAGCTTGGGGCGGCCTGGGGATGAGCAGTTCTTC
CDR3: CASSLGRPGDEQFF

D: .
J: TRBJ1-2
size: many
V: TRBV5-6
DNA: TGTGCCAGCAGCACGGACAGTGGATATGGCTACACCTTC
CDR3: CASSTDSGYGYTF

D: .
J: TRBJ1-5
size: few
V: TRBV6-6
DNA: TGTGCCAGCAGTTATCGTACAGGGCGGATAAATCAGCCCCAGCATTTT
CDR3: CASSYRTGRINQPQHF

D: .
J: TRBJ2-2
size: many
V: TRBV5-1
DNA: TGCGCCAGCAGCTGGGCAGGCCAAACCTCTATAAACACCGGGGAGCTGTTTTTT
CDR3: CASSWAGQTSINTGELFF

D: TRBD1
J: TRBJ2-3
size: .
V: TRBV18
DNA: TGTGCCAGCTCCCCTGACAGGGATGACACAGATACGCAGTATTTT
CDR3: CASSPDRDDTDTQYF

D: .
J: TRBJ2-7
size: few
V: TRBV12-3/TRBV12-4
DNA: TGTGCCAGCAGCCACGACGAGGTTGCCTACGAGCAGTACTTC
CDR3: CASSHDEVAYEQYF

D: .
J: TRBJ1-6
size: many
V: TRBV6-2/TRBV6-3
DNA: TGTGCCAGCAGAAGCCTCGCGGATAGGAGATCACCCCTCCACTTT
CDR3: CASRSLADRRSPLHF

D: TRBD1
J: TRBJ2-7
size: medium-sized
V: TRBV29-1
DNA: TGCAGCGTCGGTTCCGGGACAGGGGTCTACGAGCAGTACTTC
CDR3: CSVGSGTGVYEQYF

D: .
J: TRBJ1-5
size: few
V: TRBV18
DNA: TGTGCCAGCTCACCAACTGAGGGAGGGGGGAGTCAGCCCCAGCATTTT
CDR3: CASSPTEGGGSQPQHF

D: TRBD2
J: TRBJ2-1
size: many
V: TRBV6-5
DNA: TGTGCCAGCAGTTACTCGAAACTAGCGAGCACCAATGAGCAGTTCTTC
CDR3: CASSYSKLASTNEQFF

D: .
J: TRBJ2-1
size: .
V: TRBV7-2
DNA: TGTGCCAGCAGCTTATCCCTAGGGGGGGGCTACAATGAGCAGTTCTTC
CDR3: CASSLSLGGGYNEQFF

D: .
J: TRBJ2-5
size: many
V: TRBV20-1
DNA: TGCAGTGCTAGAGATCCGGCCTTGATGGAGACCCAGTACTTC
CDR3: CSARDPALMETQYF

D: .
J: TRBJ2-5
size: .
V: TRBV7-9
DNA: TGTGCCAGCAGCAACCAAGAGACCCAGTACTTC
CDR3: CASSNQETQYF